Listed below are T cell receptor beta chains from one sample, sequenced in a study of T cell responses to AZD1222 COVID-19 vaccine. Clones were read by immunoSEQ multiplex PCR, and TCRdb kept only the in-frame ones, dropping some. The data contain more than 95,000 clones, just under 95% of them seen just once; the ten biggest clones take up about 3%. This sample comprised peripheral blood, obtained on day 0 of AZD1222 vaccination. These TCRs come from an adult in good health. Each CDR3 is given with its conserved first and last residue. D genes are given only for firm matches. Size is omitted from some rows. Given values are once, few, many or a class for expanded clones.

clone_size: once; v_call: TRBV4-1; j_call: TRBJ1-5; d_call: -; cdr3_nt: TGCGCCAGCAGCCTAACCGTGGGGGGCGGTCAGCCCCAGCATTTT; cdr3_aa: CASSLTVGGGQPQHF
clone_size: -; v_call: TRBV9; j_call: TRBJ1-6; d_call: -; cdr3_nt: TGTGCCAGCGGCAACCCGGCACCCCTCCACTTT; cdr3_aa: CASGNPAPLHF
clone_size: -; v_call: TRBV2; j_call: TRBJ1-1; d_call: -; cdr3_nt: TGTGCCACTGGACAAGCCAGTTGGGGCACTGAAGCTTTCTTT; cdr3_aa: CATGQASWGTEAFF
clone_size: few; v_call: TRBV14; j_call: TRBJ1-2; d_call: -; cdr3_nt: TGTGCCAGCAGCTCATCTTGGACAGTATATGGCTACACCTTC; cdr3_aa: CASSSSWTVYGYTF
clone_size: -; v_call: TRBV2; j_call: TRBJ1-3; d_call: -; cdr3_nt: TGTGCCAGCAGTGAACAAGAGGGGGGAAACACCATATATTTT; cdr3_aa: CASSEQEGGNTIYF
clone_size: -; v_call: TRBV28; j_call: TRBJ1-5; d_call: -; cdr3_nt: TGTGCCAGCAGCCTAGGGGCAAATTGGCCCCAGCATTTT; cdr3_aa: CASSLGANWPQHF
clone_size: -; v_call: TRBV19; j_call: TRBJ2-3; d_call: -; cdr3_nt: TGTGCCAGTAGATTCTCCCGAACCACAGATACGCAGTATTTT; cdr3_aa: CASRFSRTTDTQYF
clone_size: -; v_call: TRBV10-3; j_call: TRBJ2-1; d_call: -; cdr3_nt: TGTGCCATCAGCACCTTGGATTCCGGGAAGCTCGTTGAGCAGTTCTTC; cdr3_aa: CAISTLDSGKLVEQFF
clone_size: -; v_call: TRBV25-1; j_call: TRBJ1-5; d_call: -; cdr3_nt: TGTGCCAGCAACGATTGGGCAGGGGATCAGCCCCAGCATTTT; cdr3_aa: CASNDWAGDQPQHF
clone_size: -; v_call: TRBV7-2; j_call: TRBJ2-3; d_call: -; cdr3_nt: TGTGCCAGCAGCTCGACGGGCCTCGGCCCAGGGGACACGCAGTATTTT; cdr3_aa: CASSSTGLGPGDTQYF
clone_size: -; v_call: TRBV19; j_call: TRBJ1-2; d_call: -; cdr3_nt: TGTGCCAGTAGTATTAGAGGGACTGGTTACCTCTATGGCTACACCTTC; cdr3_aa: CASSIRGTGYLYGYTF